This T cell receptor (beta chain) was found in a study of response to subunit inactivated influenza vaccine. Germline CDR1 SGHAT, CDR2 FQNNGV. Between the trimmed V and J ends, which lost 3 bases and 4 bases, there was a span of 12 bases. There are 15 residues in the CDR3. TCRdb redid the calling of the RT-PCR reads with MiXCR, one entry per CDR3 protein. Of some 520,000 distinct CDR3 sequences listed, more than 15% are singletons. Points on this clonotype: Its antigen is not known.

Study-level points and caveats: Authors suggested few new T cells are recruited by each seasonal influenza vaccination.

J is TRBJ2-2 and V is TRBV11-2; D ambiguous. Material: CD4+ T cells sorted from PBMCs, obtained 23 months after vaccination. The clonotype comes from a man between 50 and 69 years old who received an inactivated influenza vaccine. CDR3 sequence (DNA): TGTGCCAGCAGCTTTGCTAGATTGATCACCGGGGAGCTGTTTTTT. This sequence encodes CASSFARLITGELFF.